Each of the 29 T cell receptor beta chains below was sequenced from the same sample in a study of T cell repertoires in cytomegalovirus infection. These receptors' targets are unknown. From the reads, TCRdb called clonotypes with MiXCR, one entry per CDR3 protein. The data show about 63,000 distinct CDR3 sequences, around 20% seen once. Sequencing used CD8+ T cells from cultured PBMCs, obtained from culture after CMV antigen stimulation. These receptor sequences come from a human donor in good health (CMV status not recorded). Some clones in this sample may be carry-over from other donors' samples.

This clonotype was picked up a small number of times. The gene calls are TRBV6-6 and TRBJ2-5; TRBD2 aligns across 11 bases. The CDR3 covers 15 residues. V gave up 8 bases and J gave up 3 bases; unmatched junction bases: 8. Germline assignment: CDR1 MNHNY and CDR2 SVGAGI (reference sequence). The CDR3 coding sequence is TGTGCCAGCCTCGACCCGACTAGCGGGAAAGAGACCCAGTACTTC. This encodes CASLDPTSGKETQYF.

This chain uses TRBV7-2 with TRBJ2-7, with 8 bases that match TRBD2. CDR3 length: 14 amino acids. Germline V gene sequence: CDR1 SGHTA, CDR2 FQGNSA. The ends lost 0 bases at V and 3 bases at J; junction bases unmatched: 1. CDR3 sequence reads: CASSLAAGGYEQYF. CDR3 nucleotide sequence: TGTGCCAGCAGCTTAGCGGCGGGGGGCTACGAGCAGTACTTC.

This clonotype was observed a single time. Written as DNA, the CDR3 is TGTGCCAGTACGACAGGGGATGGAGCTGAAGCTTTCTTT. Protein: CASTTGDGAEAFF. This chain uses TRBV19 with TRBJ1-1; TRBD1 aligns across 8 bases. CDR3 size: 13 residues. V was clipped by 7 bases and J by 6 bases; unmatched bases: 7. Germline CDR1 and CDR2: LNHDA and SQIVND (reference sequence).

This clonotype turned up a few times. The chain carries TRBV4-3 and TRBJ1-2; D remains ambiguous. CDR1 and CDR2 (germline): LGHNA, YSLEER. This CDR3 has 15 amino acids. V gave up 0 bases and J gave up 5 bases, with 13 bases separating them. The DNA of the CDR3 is TGCGCCAGCAGCCAAGAGTTCTCAACGGGGTATGGCTACACCTTC. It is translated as CASSQEFSTGYGYTF.

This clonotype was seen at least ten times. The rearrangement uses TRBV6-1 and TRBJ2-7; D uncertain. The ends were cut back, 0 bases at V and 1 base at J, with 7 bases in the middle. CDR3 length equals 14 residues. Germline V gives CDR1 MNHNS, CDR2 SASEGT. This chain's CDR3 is CASSEARQSYEQYF. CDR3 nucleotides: TGTGCCAGCAGTGAAGCAAGGCAGTCCTACGAGCAGTACTTC.

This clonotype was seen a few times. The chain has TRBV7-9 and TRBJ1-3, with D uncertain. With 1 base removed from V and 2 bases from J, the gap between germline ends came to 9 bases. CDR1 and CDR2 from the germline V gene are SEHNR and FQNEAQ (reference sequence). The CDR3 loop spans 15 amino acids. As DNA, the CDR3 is TGTGCCAGCAGCTTAGTCCCAGGACCTGGAAACACCATATATTTT. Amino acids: CASSLVPGPGNTIYF. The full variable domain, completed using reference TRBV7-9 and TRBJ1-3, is DTGVSQNPRHKITKRGQNVTFRCDPISEHNRLYWYRQTLGQGPEFLTYFQNEAQLEKSRLLSDRFSAERPKGSFSTLEIQRTEQGDSAMYLCASSLVPGPGNTIYFGEGSWLTVV.

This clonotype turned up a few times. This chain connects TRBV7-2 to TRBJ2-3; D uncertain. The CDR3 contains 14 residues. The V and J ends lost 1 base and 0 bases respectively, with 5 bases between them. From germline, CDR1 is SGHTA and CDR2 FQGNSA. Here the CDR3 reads CASSLEDSTDTQYF. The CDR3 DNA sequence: TGTGCCAGCAGCTTAGAGGACAGCACAGATACGCAGTATTTT.

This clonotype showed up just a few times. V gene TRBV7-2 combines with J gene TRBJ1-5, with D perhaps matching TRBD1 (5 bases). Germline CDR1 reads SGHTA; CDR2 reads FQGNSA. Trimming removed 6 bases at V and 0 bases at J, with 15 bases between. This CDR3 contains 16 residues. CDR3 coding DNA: TGTGCCAGCAGGAAGGTGGGGGATTTTAGCAATCAGCCCCAGCATTTT. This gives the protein CASRKVGDFSNQPQHF.

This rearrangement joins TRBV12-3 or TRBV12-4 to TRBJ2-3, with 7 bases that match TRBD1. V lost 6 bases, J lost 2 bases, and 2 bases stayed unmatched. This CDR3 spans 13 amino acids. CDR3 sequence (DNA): TGTGCCAGCAGGGGGACAGCCACAGATACGCAGTATTTT. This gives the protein CASRGTATDTQYF.

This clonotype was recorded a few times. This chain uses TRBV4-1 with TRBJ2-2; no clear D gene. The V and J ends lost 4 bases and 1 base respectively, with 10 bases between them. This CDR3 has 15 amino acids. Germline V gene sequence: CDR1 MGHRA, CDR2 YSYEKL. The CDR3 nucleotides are TGCGCCAGCAGCCCAAGGTTCCTGAACACCGGGGAGCTGTTTTTT. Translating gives CASSPRFLNTGELFF.

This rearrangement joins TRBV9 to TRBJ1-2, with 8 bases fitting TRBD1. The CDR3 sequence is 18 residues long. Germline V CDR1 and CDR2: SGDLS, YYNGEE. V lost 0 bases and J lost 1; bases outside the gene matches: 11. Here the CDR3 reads CASSVGPDRAGVNYGYTF. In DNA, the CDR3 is TGTGCCAGCAGCGTAGGTCCGGACAGGGCAGGGGTTAACTATGGCTACACCTTC. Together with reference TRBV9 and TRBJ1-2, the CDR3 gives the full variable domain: DSGVTQTPKHLITATGQRVTLRCSPRSGDLSVYWYQQSLDQGLQFLIQYYNGEERAKGNILERFSAQQFPDLHSELNLSSLELGDSALYFCASSVGPDRAGVNYGYTFGSGTRLTVV.

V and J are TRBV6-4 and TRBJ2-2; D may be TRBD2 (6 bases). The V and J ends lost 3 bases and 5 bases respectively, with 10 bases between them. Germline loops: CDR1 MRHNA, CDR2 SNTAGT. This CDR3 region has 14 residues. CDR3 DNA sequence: TGTGCCAGCAGTGAGGCCGGGGGTACCGGGGAGCTGTTTTTT. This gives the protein CASSEAGGTGELFF.

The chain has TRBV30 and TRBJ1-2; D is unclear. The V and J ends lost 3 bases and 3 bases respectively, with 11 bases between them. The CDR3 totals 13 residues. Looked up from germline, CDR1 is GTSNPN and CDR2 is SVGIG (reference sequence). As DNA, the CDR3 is TGTGCCTGGAGATCGAACAGCGACTATGGCTACACCTTC. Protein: CAWRSNSDYGYTF.

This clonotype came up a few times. CDR3 sequence reads: CASSRAFALAGGPKNNEQFF. In nucleotides, the CDR3 is TGTGCCAGCAGTCGTGCGTTCGCGCTAGCGGGGGGGCCAAAAAACAATGAGCAGTTCTTC. This chain uses TRBV6-2 or TRBV6-3 with TRBJ2-1, with 12 positions matching TRBD2. The junction had 19 bases not matched to a gene; V was cut back by 5 bases and J by 5 bases. Germline V lookup: CDR1 MNHEY, CDR2 SVGEGT. The CDR3 spans 20 residues.

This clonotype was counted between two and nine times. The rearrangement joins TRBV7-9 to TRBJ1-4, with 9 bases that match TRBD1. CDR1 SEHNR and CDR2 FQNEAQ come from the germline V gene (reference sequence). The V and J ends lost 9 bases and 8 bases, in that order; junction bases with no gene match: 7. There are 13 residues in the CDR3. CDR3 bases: TGTGCCAGTGCCGGGACAGGGAGCGAAAAACTGTTTTTT. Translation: CASAGTGSEKLFF. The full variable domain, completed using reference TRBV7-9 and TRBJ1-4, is DTGVSQNPRHKITKRGQNVTFRCDPISEHNRLYWYRQTLGQGPEFLTYFQNEAQLEKSRLLSDRFSAERPKGSFSTLEIQRTEQGDSAMYLCASAGTGSEKLFFGSGTQLSVL.

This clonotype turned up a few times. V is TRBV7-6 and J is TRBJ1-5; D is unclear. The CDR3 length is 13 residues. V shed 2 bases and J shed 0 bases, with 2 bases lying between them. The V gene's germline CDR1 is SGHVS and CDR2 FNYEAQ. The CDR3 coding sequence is TGTGCCAGCAGCTTACTTAGCAATCAGCCCCAGCATTTT. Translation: CASSLLSNQPQHF. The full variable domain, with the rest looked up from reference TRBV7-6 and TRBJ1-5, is GAGVSQSPRYKVTKRGQDVALRCDPISGHVSLYWYRQALGQGPEFLTYFNYEAQQDKSGLPNDRFSAERPEGSISTLTIQRTEQRDSAMYRCASSLLSNQPQHFGDGTRLSIL.

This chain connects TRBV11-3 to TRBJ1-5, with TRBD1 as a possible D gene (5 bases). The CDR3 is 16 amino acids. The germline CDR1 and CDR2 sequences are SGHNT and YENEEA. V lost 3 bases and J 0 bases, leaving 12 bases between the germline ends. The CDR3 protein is CASSFYRQYSNQPQHF. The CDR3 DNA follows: TGTGCCAGCAGCTTTTACAGGCAGTATAGCAATCAGCCCCAGCATTTT.

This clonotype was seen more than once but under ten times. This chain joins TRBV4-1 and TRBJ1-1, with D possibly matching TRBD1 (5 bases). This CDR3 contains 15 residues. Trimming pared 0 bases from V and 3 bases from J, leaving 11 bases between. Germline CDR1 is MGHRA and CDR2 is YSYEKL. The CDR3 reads CASSQDRTLYTEAFF. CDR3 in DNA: TGCGCCAGCAGCCAAGATCGGACACTTTACACTGAAGCTTTCTTT.

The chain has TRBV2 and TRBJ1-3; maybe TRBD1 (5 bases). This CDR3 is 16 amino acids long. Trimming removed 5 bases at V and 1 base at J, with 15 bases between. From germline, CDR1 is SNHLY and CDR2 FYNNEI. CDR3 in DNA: TGTGCCAGCAGTAAAAGGGGCCAAGAATCTGGAAACACCATATATTTT. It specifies CASSKRGQESGNTIYF. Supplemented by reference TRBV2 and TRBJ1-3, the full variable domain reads EPEVTQTPSHQVTQMGQEVILRCVPISNHLYFYWYRQILGQKVEFLVSFYNNEISEKSEIFDDQFSVERPDGSNFTLKIRSTKLEDSAMYFCASSKRGQESGNTIYFGEGSWLTVV.

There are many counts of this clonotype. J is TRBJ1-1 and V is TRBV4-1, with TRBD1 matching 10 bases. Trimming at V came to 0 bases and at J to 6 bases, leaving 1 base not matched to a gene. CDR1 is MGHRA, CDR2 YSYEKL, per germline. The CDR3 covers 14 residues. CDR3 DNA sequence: TGCGCCAGCAGCCAAGAAGGGACAGGGGCTGAAGCTTTCTTT. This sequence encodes CASSQEGTGAEAFF.

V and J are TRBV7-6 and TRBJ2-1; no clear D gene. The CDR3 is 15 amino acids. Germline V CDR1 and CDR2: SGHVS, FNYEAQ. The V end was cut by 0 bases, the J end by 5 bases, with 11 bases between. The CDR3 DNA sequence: TGTGCCAGCAGCTTAGCACGACGCGCTAACAATGAGCAGTTCTTC. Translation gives CASSLARRANNEQFF. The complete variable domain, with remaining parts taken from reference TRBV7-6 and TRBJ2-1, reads GAGVSQSPRYKVTKRGQDVALRCDPISGHVSLYWYRQALGQGPEFLTYFNYEAQQDKSGLPNDRFSAERPEGSISTLTIQRTEQRDSAMYRCASSLARRANNEQFFGPGTRLTVL.

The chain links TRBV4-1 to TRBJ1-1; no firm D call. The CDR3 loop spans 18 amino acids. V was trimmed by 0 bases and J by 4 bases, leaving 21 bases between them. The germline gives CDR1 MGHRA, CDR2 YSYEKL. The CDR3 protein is CASSQDGPGLPAGTEAFF. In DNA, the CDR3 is TGCGCCAGCAGCCAAGATGGGCCGGGCCTCCCAGCGGGCACTGAAGCTTTCTTT.

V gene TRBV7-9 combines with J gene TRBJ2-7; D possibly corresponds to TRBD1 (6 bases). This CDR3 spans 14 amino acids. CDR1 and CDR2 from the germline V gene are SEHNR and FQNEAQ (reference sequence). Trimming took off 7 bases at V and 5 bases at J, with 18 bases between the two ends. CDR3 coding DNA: TGTGCCAGCATCTCGAGTCAGGGGTGGAACGAGCAGTACTTC. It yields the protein CASISSQGWNEQYF.

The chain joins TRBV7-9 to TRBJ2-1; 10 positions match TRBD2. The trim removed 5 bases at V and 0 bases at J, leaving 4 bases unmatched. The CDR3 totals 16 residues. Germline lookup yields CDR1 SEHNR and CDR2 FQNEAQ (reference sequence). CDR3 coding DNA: TGTGCCAGCAGCCCTCGGACTAGCGGCTCCTACAATGAGCAGTTCTTC. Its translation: CASSPRTSGSYNEQFF.

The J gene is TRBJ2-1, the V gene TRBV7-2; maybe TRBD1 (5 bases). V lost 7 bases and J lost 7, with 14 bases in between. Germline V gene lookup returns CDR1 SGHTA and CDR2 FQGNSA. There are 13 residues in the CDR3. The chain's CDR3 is CASITTVRNEQFF. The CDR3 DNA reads TGTGCCAGCATCACGACAGTACGAAATGAGCAGTTCTTC.

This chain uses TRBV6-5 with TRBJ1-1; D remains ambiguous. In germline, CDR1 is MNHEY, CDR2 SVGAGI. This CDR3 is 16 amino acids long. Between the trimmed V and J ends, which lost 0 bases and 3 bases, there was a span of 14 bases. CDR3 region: CASSYSPGRPDTEAFF. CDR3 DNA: TGTGCCAGCAGTTACTCGCCCGGCAGGCCGGACACTGAAGCTTTCTTT.

DNA for the CDR3: TGTGCCAGTAGTATATCCTCGTCCTTGGGTTCACCCCTCCACTTT. Its translation is CASSISSSLGSPLHF. This chain connects TRBV19 to TRBJ1-6; no clear D. Germline V CDR1 and CDR2: LNHDA, SQIVND (reference sequence). CDR3 size: 15 residues. The V and J ends lost 2 bases and 9 bases respectively, with 14 bases between them.

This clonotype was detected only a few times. The CDR3 region has the DNA TGTGCCACCAGCAGAGCGGGGGAGCAGTTCTTC. The encoded protein is CATSRAGEQFF. The chain joins TRBV15 to TRBJ2-1, with a tentative D call TRBD2 (5 bases). The CDR3 is 11 amino acids. Germline CDR1 reads LNHNV; CDR2 reads YYDKDF (reference sequence). The V and J ends lost 1 base and 10 bases respectively, with 5 bases between them.

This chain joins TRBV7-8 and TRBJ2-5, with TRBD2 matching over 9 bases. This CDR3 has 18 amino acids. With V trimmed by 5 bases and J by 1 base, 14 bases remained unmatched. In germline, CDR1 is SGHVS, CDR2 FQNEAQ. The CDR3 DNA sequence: TGTGCCAGCAGCCCCTGGAGGTTGTTAGCGGGGGCCCAAGAGACCCAGTACTTC. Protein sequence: CASSPWRLLAGAQETQYF.